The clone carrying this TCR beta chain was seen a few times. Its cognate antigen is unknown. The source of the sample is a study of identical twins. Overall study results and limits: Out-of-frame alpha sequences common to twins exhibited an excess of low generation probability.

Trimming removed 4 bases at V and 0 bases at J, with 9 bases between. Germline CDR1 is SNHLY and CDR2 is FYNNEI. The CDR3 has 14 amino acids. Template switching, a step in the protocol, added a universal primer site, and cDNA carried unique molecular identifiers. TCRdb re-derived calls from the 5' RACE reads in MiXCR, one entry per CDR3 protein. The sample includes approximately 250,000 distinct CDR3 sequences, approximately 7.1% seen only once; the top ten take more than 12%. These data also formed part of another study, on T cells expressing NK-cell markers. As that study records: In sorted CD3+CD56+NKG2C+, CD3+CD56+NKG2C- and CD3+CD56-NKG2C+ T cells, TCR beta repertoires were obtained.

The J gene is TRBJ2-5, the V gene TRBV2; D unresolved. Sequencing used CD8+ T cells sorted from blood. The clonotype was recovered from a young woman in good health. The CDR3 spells CASSVGRNQETQYF. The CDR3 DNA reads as TGTGCCAGCAGTGTTGGGCGGAACCAAGAGACCCAGTACTTC.